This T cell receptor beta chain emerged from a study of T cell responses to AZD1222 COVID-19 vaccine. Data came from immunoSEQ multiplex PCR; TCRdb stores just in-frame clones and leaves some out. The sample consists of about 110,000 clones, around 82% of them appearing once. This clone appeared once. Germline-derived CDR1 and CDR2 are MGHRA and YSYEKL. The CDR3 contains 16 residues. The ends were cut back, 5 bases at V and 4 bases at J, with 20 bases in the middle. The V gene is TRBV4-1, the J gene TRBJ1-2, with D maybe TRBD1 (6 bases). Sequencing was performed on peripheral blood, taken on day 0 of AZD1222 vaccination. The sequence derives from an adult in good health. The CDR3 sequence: CASSSRNRELSYGYTF. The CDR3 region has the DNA TGCGCCAGCAGCTCCAGGAACAGGGAGTTGAGCTATGGCTACACCTTC.